A selection of T cell receptor beta chains follows, all from one sample in a study of long-term antiretroviral therapy in people with HIV. TCRdb's table, derived via immunoSEQ multiplex PCR, lists solely in-frame clones and lacks some. The table lists over 30,000 clones, around 80% of them singletons, with about 7.1% in the top ten. Sequences were derived from unsorted PBMCs, sampled 2 years after starting antiretroviral therapy. These receptors originate from a woman between 45 and 65 years old with HIV. Each CDR3 is given with its conserved first and last residue. D genes are given only for firm matches. The size of a clone is reported for some rows only, either as once, few or many, or as a class for expanded clones.

>TRBJ2-2|TRBV2|few|-
TGTGCCAGCGGTTTGGAGACCGGGGAGCTGTTTTTT
CASGLETGELFF
>TRBJ2-1|TRBV19|few|-
TGTGACCAACCGCTTGGAGGGCAGTTCTTC
CDQPLGGQFF
>TRBJ2-6|TRBV6-5|-|-
TGTGCCAGCAGTTACGACAGGAGAGGTGGGGCCAACGTCCTGACTTTC
CASSYDRRGGANVLTF
>TRBJ2-3|TRBV7-8|-|-
TGTGCCAGCAGCCTAGCGAGGATGACAGATACGCAGTATTTT
CASSLARMTDTQYF
>TRBJ2-3|TRBV5-5|-|-
TGTGCCAGCAGCTTGACAGGGACAGATACGCAGTATTTT
CASSLTGTDTQYF
>TRBJ1-5|TRBV5-4|-|-
TGTGCCAGCAGTCTCTCCACCCCGAACAGACAGCCCCAGCATTTT
CASSLSTPNRQPQHF
>TRBJ1-2|TRBV5-6|-|-
TGTGCCAGCAGCTTGGGAGGCAGCGACTATGGCTACACCTTC
CASSLGGSDYGYTF
>TRBJ2-7|TRBV6-5|-|TRBD2
TGTGCCAGCAGTCATAGCGGGGGGGCCGCCTACGAGCAGTACTTC
CASSHSGGAAYEQYF
>TRBJ2-7|TRBV4-2|few|TRBD2
TGTGCCAGCAGCCCTGGGCGGGGGGCGTCCTACGAGCAGTACTTC
CASSPGRGASYEQYF
>TRBJ1-6|TRBV6-5|-|TRBD1
TGTGCCAGCAGTTACTCCGCCGGACAGGGCATGGCACCCCTCCACTTT
CASSYSAGQGMAPLHF
>TRBJ2-3|TRBV9|-|-
TGTGCCAGCAGCCGAGGACCAAGCCTCACAGATACGCAGTATTTT
CASSRGPSLTDTQYF
>TRBJ1-3|TRBV7-9|-|-
TGTGCCAGCACCACAGAAGAGAAGGGAAACACCATATATTTT
CASTTEEKGNTIYF
>TRBJ1-3|TRBV29-1|-|-
TGCAGCGGCGGAGGGGGAAACACCATATATTTT
CSGGGGNTIYF
>TRBJ2-5|TRBV19|-|-
TGTGCCAGTAGTCCAGGAGAGACCCAGTACTTC
CASSPGETQYF
>TRBJ2-3|TRBV2|-|-
TGTGCCAGCCCCCTAGGGGGGCCCCCTAGCACAGATACGCAGTATTTT
CASPLGGPPSTDTQYF
>TRBJ2-7|TRBV5-4|-|-
TGTGCCAGCAGCCGGGAGTTTGCCTACGAGCAGTACTTC
CASSREFAYEQYF
>TRBJ1-5|TRBV6-1|-|-
TGTGCCAGCAGTGAGTTTGAGGGCTGGAAGCCCCAGCATTTT
CASSEFEGWKPQHF
>TRBJ2-5|TRBV4-1|-|-
TGCGCCAGCAGCCAACAGGGAGGAGAGACCCAGTACTTC
CASSQQGGETQYF
>TRBJ2-2|TRBV14|-|TRBD2
TGTGCCAGCACCCCACTAGCGGGGGGTCCCCTGGGCACCGGGGAGCTGTTTTTT
CASTPLAGGPLGTGELFF
>TRBJ1-2|TRBV19|once|TRBD1
TGTGCCAGTAGGCGACAGGGGTCTATCTATGGCTACACCTTC
CASRRQGSIYGYTF
>TRBJ1-1|TRBV30|-|-
TGTGCCTGGAGTTTCTGGGACCGTCGGAACACTGAAGCTTTCTTT
CAWSFWDRRNTEAFF
>TRBJ2-7|TRBV6-6|-|-
TGTGCCAGCAGTGTTTTTTCCTACGAGCAGTACTTC
CASSVFSYEQYF
>TRBJ1-2|TRBV18|-|-
TGTGCCAGCTCACCACCGTGGGGGGGGGACTATGGCTACACCTTC
CASSPPWGGDYGYTF
>TRBJ1-2|TRBV9|-|-
TGTGCCAGCAGCGTAGATCCGGGGGGCTATGGCTACACCTTC
CASSVDPGGYGYTF
>TRBJ2-3|TRBV30|-|-
TGTGCCTGGAGCCAGGGGAGCACAGATACGCAGTATTTT
CAWSQGSTDTQYF
>TRBJ2-3|TRBV7-8|few|-
TGTGCCAGCAGCCACACGTCAAGGGGGTTCCCAGATACGCAGTATTTT
CASSHTSRGFPDTQYF
>TRBJ2-2|TRBV5-1|-|TRBD1
TGCGCCAGCAGCTTCGGGACAGGGAACGGGGAGCTGTTTTTT
CASSFGTGNGELFF
>TRBJ2-6|TRBV7-9|-|-
TGTGCCAGCAGCTTGGGCAGACCCGGGGCCAACGTCCTGACTTTC
CASSLGRPGANVLTF
>TRBJ1-1|TRBV5-5|-|-
TGTGCCAGCAGCTTCCAAAACTCGCTGAACACTGAAGCTTTCTTT
CASSFQNSLNTEAFF
>TRBJ1-3|TRBV29-1|-|-
TGCACCTTTCTTCCGTCTGGCGAGGGCTCTGGAAACACCATATATTTT
CTFLPSGEGSGNTIYF
>TRBJ1-6|TRBV27|-|-
TGTGCCAGCAGTTTTCGCAGACCTTCACCCCTCCACTTT
CASSFRRPSPLHF
>TRBJ2-5|TRBV14|-|-
TGTGCCAGCAGCCAAGATGTTATGGGGGCTGGCGAGACCCAGTACTTC
CASSQDVMGAGETQYF
>TRBJ2-5|TRBV7-2|-|-
TGTGCCAGCAGCTTAGGAAGAGAGACCCAGTACTTC
CASSLGRETQYF
>TRBJ2-1|TRBV5-1|-|-
TGCGCCAGCAGCCCAACCCTGCTCCGGCTTCAGGGGAAGAAGTACAATGAGCAGTTCTTC
CASSPTLLRLQGKKYNEQFF
>TRBJ2-3|TRBV6-5|few|TRBD1
TGTGCCAGCAGTCCTTCAGGGGGCGGGACAGATACGCAGTATTTT
CASSPSGGGTDTQYF